This T cell receptor (beta chain) was profiled in a study of regulatory T cells in long-lasting Graves disease. Notes on the study in general: For persistent Graves' patients, TCR diversity was lower than for newly diagnosed ones. Persistent patients shared fewer than 3,500 public clonotypes among themselves. Newly diagnosed patients shared fewer, at around 970.

At least ten counts were recorded for this clonotype. Its matching antigen is unknown. CDR1 and CDR2 from the germline V gene are SGHDN and FVKESK. There are 13 residues in the CDR3. With 0 bases removed from V and 5 bases from J, the gap between germline ends came to 7 bases. Researchers made TCR beta libraries by using iRepertoire HTBI primers and running Arm-PCR on CDR3 regions. MiXCR was run by TCRdb on the multiplex PCR reads, yielding one entry per CDR3 protein. The sample lists hundreds of thousands of distinct CDR3 sequences, roughly a sixth seen once, with 25% in the top ten. The time point: newly diagnosed GD, antithyroid drugs for less than 3 months. RNA from PBMCs was the source of the TCR library. These data are also associated with another study on T cells in Graves' hyperthyroidism and ophthalmopathy. Per that study: Patients having uncontrolled infection, another autoimmune disease, pregnancy or lactation were not included. Most thyroid clonotypes expanded above 0.001 appeared in blood too.

The TCR sequence derives from a middle-aged woman with Graves disease. The rearrangement uses TRBV14 and TRBJ1-1; no reliable D call. Sequencing was performed on peripheral blood mononuclear cells (PBMCs), taken at new diagnosis, from a patient treated with antithyroid drugs. CDR3 in DNA: TGTGCCAGCAGCCAAGATTGGAGAACTGAAGCTTTCTTT. Encoded protein: CASSQDWRTEAFF.